The 5 T cell receptor beta chains presented below share a single source sample, sequenced in a study of neurological immune-mediated disorders. Each CDR3 protein is one row after TCRdb ran MiXCR on the 5' RACE reads. The data show fewer than 85,000 distinct CDR3 sequences, 4.3% seen once. Time point of the sample: longitudinal time-point 3. The sequencing sample was made of PBMCs. These receptors were collected from a woman aged 55-69 years with multiple sclerosis.

This clonotype was seen at least ten times. The rearrangement joins TRBV29-1 to TRBJ2-3; a possible D gene is TRBD2 (6 bases). The germline V and J ends were trimmed by 4 bases and 6 bases, with 8 bases remaining between them. The CDR3 has 11 residues. Looked up from germline, CDR1 is SQVTM and CDR2 is ANQGSEA. CDR3 amino acids: CSVGAGDTQYF. The CDR3 DNA reads TGCAGCGTTGGTGCGGGGGATACGCAGTATTTT.

This clonotype was picked up many times. This chain links TRBV28 with TRBJ2-5; 12 positions agree with TRBD1. The CDR3 contains 15 residues. Losses at the gene ends were 7 bases for V and 7 bases for J; bases not matched to a gene: 10. Germline values: CDR1 MDHEN, CDR2 SYDVKM. The CDR3 here is CASNQRDRGLGTQYF. CDR3 DNA sequence: TGTGCCAGCAATCAACGGGACAGGGGGCTTGGGACCCAGTACTTC.

There are many counts of this clonotype. The V gene is TRBV14, the J gene TRBJ1-1; D may be TRBD1 (5 bases). CDR1 is SGHDN and CDR2 is FVKESK in the germline V gene. The CDR3 consists of 15 residues. Trimming shortened V by 2 bases and J by 4 bases, and 14 bases separated the two germline ends. Written as DNA, the CDR3 is TGTGCCAGCAGCCAACGTGGGGCTCGGTTCACTGAAGCTTTCTTT. Amino acids: CASSQRGARFTEAFF.

The chain combines TRBV5-1 with TRBJ2-3; D remains unclear. Trimming stripped 4 bases from V and 0 bases from J, with 12 bases between. Germline V gene sequence: CDR1 SGHRS, CDR2 YFSETQ. The CDR3 spans 15 residues. CDR3 sequence: CASSHVTASTDTQYF. The CDR3 DNA is TGCGCCAGCAGCCATGTGACGGCTAGCACAGATACGCAGTATTTT.

In regard to this clonotype: A read error may be the cause here, since a much bigger clone is one base away. The chain employs TRBV5-6 and TRBJ1-2, with 8 bases identical to TRBD1. CDR1 and CDR2 from the germline V gene are SGHDT and YYEEEE. Trimming cost V 0 bases and J 9 bases; bases outside gene matches: 4. The CDR3 has 13 amino acids. The CDR3 DNA reads TGTGCCAGCAGCTTGGGGACAGGGCCCTGCTACACCTTC. It yields the protein CASSLGTGPCYTF.